The rows below give T cell receptor beta chains drawn from one sample of a study of PD-L1 blockade in urothelial cancer. Assay: immunoSEQ multiplex PCR; the TCRdb copy retains only in-frame clones and omits some. The sample shows approximately 48,000 clones, approximately 86% of them seen only once. The specimen comprised PBMCs, sampled around atezolizumab (anti-PD-L1) treatment. The origin of the receptors is a man aged 60 to 69 with urothelial cancer. The conserved cysteine and the conserved F or W are not part of the CDR3 here. Fields, in order: J gene, V gene, CDR3 protein.

TRBJ2-2 TRBV18 ASSPSRGAGELF
TRBJ1-2 TRBV2 ASRRPTYRGNDYGYT
TRBJ1-2 TRBV7-3 ASSLQGAMDGYT
TRBJ2-2 TRBV7-8 ASSLVLVGGELF
TRBJ1-2 TRBV29-1 SVGTGGAYGYT
TRBJ2-2 TRBV12-5 ASGPQVVSQTGELF
TRBJ2-5 TRBV4-3 ASSRTGQSKETQY
TRBJ2-7 TRBV28 ASSFAGSRPYEQY
TRBJ1-1 TRBV18 ASSPLKTWRLNTEAF
TRBJ2-7 TRBV5-6 ASSPPWRGYEQY
TRBJ2-5 TRBV7-9 ASSLLGQGSETQY
TRBJ1-1 TRBV4-2 ASSQVGGLVTEAF
TRBJ1-1 TRBV5-1 ASSFSGRDTEAF
TRBJ2-1 TRBV5-6 ASSFTYNEQF
TRBJ2-5 TRBV4-1 ASSQVFKEETQY
TRBJ1-2 TRBV29-1 SVDSLTGDGYGYT